This TCR beta chain originates from a study of OX40 agonist ivuxolimab in advanced cancers. As for the study in general: Six ivuxolimab dose levels, 0.01 to 10 mg/kg, were given intravenously every 2 weeks. Those enrolled were 70% to 85% male, with a mean age of 60 years and ages from about 20 to 80.

Only in-frame clones appear in the TCRdb table, and some are missing; sequencing was by immunoSEQ multiplex PCR. Among tens of thousands of clones listed, about nine tenths were seen once. The CDR3 contains 15 residues. The germline gives CDR1 LNHDA, CDR2 SQIVND (reference sequence). Trimming pared 4 bases from V and 5 bases from J, leaving 18 bases between. This chain joins TRBV19 and TRBJ2-7; D gene ambiguous. The sample here was CD4+ or CD8+ T cells sorted from blood, taken in a trial of the OX40 agonist ivuxolimab. The clonotype originates from an adult with an advanced solid tumor such as melanoma, head and neck, liver or kidney cancer. The CDR3 DNA is TGTGCCAGTAGTAAAAACCTTCTCCAGTGGGACGAGCAGTACTTC. This translates into CASSKNLLQWDEQYF.